These T cell receptor beta chains were read from a single sample in a study of T cells in Graves' hyperthyroidism and ophthalmopathy. MiXCR, applied by TCRdb to the multiplex PCR reads, yields one record per CDR3 protein. Altogether over 300,000 distinct CDR3 sequences are present, roughly 13% being singletons, with the ten largest covering roughly 9.6%. Sample: blood. The receptors stem from a woman aged 55-69 years with Graves' hyperthyroidism. CDR3s include the opening cysteine and the closing phenylalanine or tryptophan. Fields, in order: V gene, clone size, D gene, J gene, CDR3 protein, CDR3 DNA. D genes are given only for firm matches. Clone size is not always given. Where it is, it says once, few, many or a class for expanded clones.

TRBV18,many,-,TRBJ2-5,CASSPLSGGETQYF,TGTGCCAGCTCACCACTTTCAGGCGGAGAGACCCAGTACTTC
TRBV20-1,-,-,TRBJ2-7,CSARDLYSSQGGGNEQYF,TGCAGTGCTAGAGATCTTTACTCTAGCCAGGGGGGGGGAAACGAGCAGTACTTC
TRBV7-9,-,TRBD1,TRBJ1-2,CASSGGGTGYGYTF,TGTGCCAGCAGCGGAGGTGGGACAGGCTATGGCTACACCTTC
TRBV28,few,TRBD1,TRBJ1-5,CASSRIDRAGQPQHF,TGTGCCAGCAGCCGAATCGACAGGGCTGGACAGCCCCAGCATTTT
TRBV5-1,few,-,TRBJ1-6,CASSLEETSPLHF,TGCGCCAGCAGCTTGGAGGAGACCTCACCCCTCCACTTT
TRBV28,many,-,TRBJ1-5,CASSFRVKPQHF,TGTGCCAGCAGTTTTAGGGTCAAGCCCCAGCATTTT
TRBV29-1,many,TRBD1,TRBJ1-2,CSVLRDSGNYGYTF,TGCAGCGTCCTTCGGGACAGCGGAAACTATGGCTACACCTTC
TRBV6-1,few,-,TRBJ1-2,CASSEREQYGNYGYTF,TGTGCCAGCAGTGAACGCGAACAGTATGGGAACTATGGCTACACCTTC
TRBV10-2,-,-,TRBJ2-7,CASSESTDYEQYF,TGCGCCAGCAGTGAGTCTACGGACTACGAGCAGTACTTC
TRBV27,-,TRBD2,TRBJ2-1,CASSPGTSGNVEQFF,TGTGCCAGCAGTCCCGGGACTAGCGGGAACGTTGAGCAGTTCTTC
TRBV27,few,TRBD1,TRBJ2-1,CASTDQDRGLYNEQFF,TGTGCCAGCACCGACCAGGACAGGGGACTCTACAATGAGCAGTTCTTC
TRBV11-2,many,-,TRBJ2-1,CASSLGGGTYSEQFF,TGTGCCAGCAGCTTAGGGGGCGGGACTTACAGTGAGCAGTTCTTC
TRBV28,many,TRBD2,TRBJ2-3,CASRAAGLAGGGNTDTQYF,TGTGCCAGCAGAGCTGCGGGACTAGCGGGCGGCGGAAACACAGATACGCAGTATTTT
TRBV20-1,-,TRBD1,TRBJ2-1,CSARERTGVRSYNGQFF,TGCAGTGCTAGAGAGCGGACAGGGGTGAGGTCCTACAATGGGCAGTTCTTC
TRBV18,many,TRBD1,TRBJ2-7,CASSGTGDEQYF,TGTGCCAGCTCTGGGACAGGGGACGAGCAGTACTTC
TRBV19,-,-,TRBJ2-7,CASSMGTAHYEQYF,TGTGCCAGTAGTATGGGCACTGCCCATTACGAGCAGTACTTC
TRBV27,many,-,TRBJ2-7,CASSVGRLNEQYF,TGTGCCAGCAGCGTCGGCAGGTTGAACGAGCAGTACTTC
TRBV27,few,TRBD1,TRBJ1-5,CASSMGQGADQPQHF,TGTGCATCTTCCATGGGACAGGGGGCCGATCAGCCCCAGCATTTT
TRBV5-1,many,-,TRBJ1-1,CASSLAPLTEAFF,TGCGCCAGCAGCTTGGCGCCACTTACTGAAGCTTTCTTT
TRBV3-1,-,-,TRBJ2-6,CASSPLQANVLTF,TGTGCCAGCAGCCCTTTACAGGCCAACGTCCTGACTTTC
TRBV20-1,many,TRBD2,TRBJ2-7,CSARGTSGRFSYEQYF,TGCAGTGCTAGAGGGACTAGCGGGAGGTTCTCCTACGAGCAGTACTTC
TRBV18,many,-,TRBJ2-7,CASSSRIQGWREQYF,TGTGCCAGCTCATCAAGAATACAGGGTTGGCGGGAGCAGTACTTC
TRBV27,-,TRBD1,TRBJ1-2,CASSLAGTGYGYTF,TGTGCCAGCAGTTTAGCAGGGACAGGGTATGGCTACACCTTC
TRBV11-2,medium-sized,TRBD2,TRBJ2-7,CASSLDTGGPSEQYF,TGTGCCAGCAGCTTAGATACGGGAGGGCCAAGCGAGCAGTACTTC
TRBV3-1,many,-,TRBJ1-6,CASSLRIGSPLHF,TGTGCCAGCAGCCTCAGGATCGGTTCACCCCTCCACTTT
TRBV12-3/TRBV12-4,many,TRBD2,TRBJ2-5,CASSPITSGRGGTQYF,TGTGCCAGCAGTCCGATTACTAGCGGGAGGGGGGGGACCCAGTACTTC
TRBV24-1,many,TRBD2,TRBJ2-1,CATSDMLLAGSGEQFF,TGTGCCACCAGTGATATGCTGCTAGCGGGTTCCGGTGAGCAGTTCTTC
TRBV18,many,-,TRBJ2-5,CASSPLTGDQETQYF,TGTGCCAGCTCACCACTGACAGGAGACCAAGAGACCCAGTACTTC
TRBV5-5,-,TRBD2,TRBJ2-2,CASSLVLAGVTGELFF,TGTGCCAGCAGCTTGGTCCTAGCGGGAGTCACCGGGGAGCTGTTTTTT
TRBV18,many,TRBD1,TRBJ1-4,CASSPPATGNEKLFF,TGTGCCAGCTCACCACCGGCGACAGGGAATGAAAAACTGTTTTTT
TRBV2,many,TRBD1,TRBJ2-2,CASSDWTGDFRATAGELFF,TGTGCCAGCAGTGATTGGACAGGGGATTTCCGCGCCACCGCCGGGGAGCTGTTTTTT
TRBV6-1,few,-,TRBJ2-5,CAAAVQETQYF,TGTGCCGCGGCAGTCCAAGAGACCCAGTACTTC
TRBV27,many,TRBD1,TRBJ1-1,CASSLFRTGERAFF,TGTGCCAGCAGTTTATTCCGTACAGGGGAAAGGGCTTTCTTT
TRBV6-5,many,-,TRBJ2-7,CASSYLGGRTYEQYF,TGTGCCAGCAGTTACCTGGGCGGTCGTACCTACGAGCAGTACTTC
TRBV20-1,many,TRBD2,TRBJ2-7,CSAREASGSLNEQYF,TGCAGTGCTAGAGAGGCCAGCGGGAGCCTCAACGAGCAGTACTTC
TRBV30,once,-,TRBJ2-7,CAWGSWGVGEQYF,TGTGCCTGGGGGTCATGGGGGGTAGGGGAGCAGTACTTC
TRBV6-6,many,TRBD2,TRBJ2-3,CASSYDSPGGPTDTQYF,TGTGCCAGCAGTTACGACTCTCCGGGAGGGCCCACAGATACGCAGTATTTT
TRBV6-2/TRBV6-3,-,-,TRBJ1-5,CASRAVRVRQPQHF,TGTGCCAGCAGGGCTGTTAGGGTCCGACAGCCCCAGCATTTT
TRBV6-1,many,-,TRBJ2-2,CASRKNTGELFF,TGTGCCAGCAGGAAAAACACCGGGGAGCTGTTTTTT
TRBV5-1,many,TRBD2,TRBJ2-3,CASSLGASGGTDTQYF,TGCGCCAGCAGCTTGGGAGCTAGCGGGGGCACAGATACGCAGTATTTT
TRBV10-1,few,-,TRBJ2-1,CASSDSVQNEQFF,TGCGCCAGCAGTGATAGCGTGCAAAATGAGCAGTTCTTC
TRBV2,many,TRBD1,TRBJ1-5,CASSTTGGFQPQHF,TGTGCCAGCAGTACGACAGGGGGCTTTCAGCCCCAGCATTTT
TRBV20-1,many,-,TRBJ2-7,CSARGWTDPYEQYF,TGCAGTGCTAGAGGCTGGACGGACCCCTACGAGCAGTACTTC
TRBV18,many,-,TRBJ1-1,CASSPDQDTEAFF,TGTGCCAGCTCACCAGATCAGGACACTGAAGCTTTCTTT
TRBV24-1,few,-,TRBJ2-1,CATSDGGGFYNEQFF,TGTGCCACCAGTGATGGAGGGGGCTTCTACAATGAGCAGTTCTTC
TRBV7-9,many,-,TRBJ2-3,CASSLSADTQYF,TGTGCCAGCAGTCTCTCAGCAGATACGCAGTATTTT
TRBV4-1,few,TRBD1,TRBJ2-7,CASSRWTGLTYEQYF,TGCGCCAGCAGCCGGTGGACAGGGTTGACCTACGAGCAGTACTTC
TRBV7-8,many,-,TRBJ1-1,CASSFSPGMNTEAFF,TGTGCCAGCAGCTTCTCCCCGGGGATGAACACTGAAGCTTTCTTT
TRBV10-3,few,-,TRBJ1-2,CAISGKPGGSGYTF,TGTGCCATCAGTGGGAAACCCGGGGGCTCAGGCTACACCTTC
TRBV7-9,few,TRBD2,TRBJ2-1,CASSRQRGISSYNEQFF,TGTGCCAGCAGCAGACAGCGGGGTATCAGCTCCTACAATGAGCAGTTCTTC
TRBV7-6,few,-,TRBJ1-6,CASSERFYNSPLHF,TGTGCCAGCAGCGAACGATTCTATAATTCACCCCTCCACTTT
TRBV11-1,many,-,TRBJ2-1,CASSFQGFLQNEQFF,TGTGCCAGCAGCTTCCAAGGTTTCCTACAGAATGAGCAGTTCTTC
TRBV2,few,-,TRBJ2-7,CASSEARSSGPF,TGTGCCAGCAGTGAAGCGCGGTCCAGCGGGCCGTTC
TRBV3-1,-,-,TRBJ2-7,CASSRARGDSKSYEQYF,TGTGCCAGCAGCCGAGCAAGAGGGGATTCTAAATCCTACGAGCAGTACTTC